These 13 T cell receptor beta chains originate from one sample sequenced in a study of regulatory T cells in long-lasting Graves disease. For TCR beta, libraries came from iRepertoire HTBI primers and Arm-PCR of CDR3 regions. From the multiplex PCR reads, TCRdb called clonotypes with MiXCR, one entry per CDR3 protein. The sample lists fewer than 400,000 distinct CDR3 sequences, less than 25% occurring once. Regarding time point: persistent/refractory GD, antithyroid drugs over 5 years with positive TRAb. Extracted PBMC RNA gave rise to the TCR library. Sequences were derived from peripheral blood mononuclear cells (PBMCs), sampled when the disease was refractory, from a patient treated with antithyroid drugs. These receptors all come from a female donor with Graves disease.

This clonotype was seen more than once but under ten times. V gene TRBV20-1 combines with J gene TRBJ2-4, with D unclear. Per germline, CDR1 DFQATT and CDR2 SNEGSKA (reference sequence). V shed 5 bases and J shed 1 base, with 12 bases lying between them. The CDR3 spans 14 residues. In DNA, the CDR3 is TGCAGTGCTGGGCCTCCCGGGGCCAAAAACATTCAGTACTTC. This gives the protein CSAGPPGAKNIQYF.

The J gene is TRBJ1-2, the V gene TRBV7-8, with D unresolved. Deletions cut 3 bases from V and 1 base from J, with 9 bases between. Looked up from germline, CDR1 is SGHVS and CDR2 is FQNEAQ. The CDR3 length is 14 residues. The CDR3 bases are TGTGCCAGCAGCTTTTCTGAGAGTAACTATGGCTACACCTTC. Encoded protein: CASSFSESNYGYTF.

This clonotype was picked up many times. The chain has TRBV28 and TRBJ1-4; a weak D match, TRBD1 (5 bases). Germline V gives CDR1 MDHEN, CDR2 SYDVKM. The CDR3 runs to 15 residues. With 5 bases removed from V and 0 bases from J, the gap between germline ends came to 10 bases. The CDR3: CASSGGLATNEKLFF. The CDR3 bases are TGTGCCAGCAGTGGGGGACTAGCAACTAATGAAAAACTGTTTTTT.

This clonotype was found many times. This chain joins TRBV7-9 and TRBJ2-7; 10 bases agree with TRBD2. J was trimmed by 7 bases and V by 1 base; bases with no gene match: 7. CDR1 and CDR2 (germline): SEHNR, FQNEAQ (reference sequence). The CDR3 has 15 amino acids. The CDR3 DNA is TGTGCCAGCAGCTTAGGTACTAGCGGGATCGAAGAGCAGTACTTC. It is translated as CASSLGTSGIEEQYF.

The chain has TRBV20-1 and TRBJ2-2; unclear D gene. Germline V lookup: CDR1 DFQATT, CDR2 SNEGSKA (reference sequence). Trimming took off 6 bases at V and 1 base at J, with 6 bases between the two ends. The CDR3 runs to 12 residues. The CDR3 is CSASRNTGELFF. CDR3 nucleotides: TGCAGTGCCTCCAGGAACACCGGGGAGCTGTTTTTT.

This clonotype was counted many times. The CDR3 here is CSALTTGANYGYTF. The DNA of the CDR3 is TGCAGTGCTCTCACGACAGGGGCTAACTATGGCTACACCTTC. The chain employs TRBV20-1 and TRBJ1-2; 8 bases are a match to TRBD1. CDR3 size: 14 residues. The junction had 5 bases not matched to a gene; V was cut back by 5 bases and J by 0 bases. The germline CDR1 and CDR2 sequences are DFQATT and SNEGSKA (reference sequence).

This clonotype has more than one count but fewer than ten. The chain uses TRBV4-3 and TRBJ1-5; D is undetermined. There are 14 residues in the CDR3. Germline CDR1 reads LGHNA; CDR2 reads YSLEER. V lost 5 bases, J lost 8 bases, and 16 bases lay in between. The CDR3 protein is CASSNRLLEEPQHF. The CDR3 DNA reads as TGCGCCAGCAGCAACCGATTACTCGAGGAGCCCCAGCATTTT.

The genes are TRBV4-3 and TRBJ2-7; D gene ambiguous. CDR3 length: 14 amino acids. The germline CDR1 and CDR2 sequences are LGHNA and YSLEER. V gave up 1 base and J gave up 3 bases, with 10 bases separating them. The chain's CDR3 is CASSQGLGNYEQYF. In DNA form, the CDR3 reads TGCGCCAGCAGCCAAGGTCTGGGAAACTACGAGCAGTACTTC.

The CDR3 spells CSARGVAYEQYF. CDR3 DNA sequence: TGCAGTGCTAGAGGGGTAGCGTACGAGCAGTACTTC. The genes are TRBV20-1 and TRBJ2-7; TRBD2 might be the D (5 bases). Germline V gene data show CDR1 as DFQATT and CDR2 as SNEGSKA (reference sequence). Trimming cost V 1 base and J 4 bases, with 8 bases left between them. This CDR3 has 12 amino acids.

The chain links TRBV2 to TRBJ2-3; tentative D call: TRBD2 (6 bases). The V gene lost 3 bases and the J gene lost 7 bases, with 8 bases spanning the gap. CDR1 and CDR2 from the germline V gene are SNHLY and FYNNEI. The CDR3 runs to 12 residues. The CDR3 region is CASSEEGHTQYF. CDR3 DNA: TGTGCCAGCAGTGAGGAGGGACATACGCAGTATTTT.

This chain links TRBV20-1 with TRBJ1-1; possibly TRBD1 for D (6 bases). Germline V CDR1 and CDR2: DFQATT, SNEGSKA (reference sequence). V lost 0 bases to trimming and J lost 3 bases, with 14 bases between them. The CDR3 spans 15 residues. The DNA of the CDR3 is TGCAGTGCTAGAGATTGGAGGGGGGGGGACACTGAAGCTTTCTTT. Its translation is CSARDWRGGDTEAFF.

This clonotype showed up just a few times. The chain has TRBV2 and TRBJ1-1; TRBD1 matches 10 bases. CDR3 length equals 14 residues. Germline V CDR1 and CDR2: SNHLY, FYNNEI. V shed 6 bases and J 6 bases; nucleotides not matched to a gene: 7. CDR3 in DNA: TGTGCCAGCAGCTACCGGGACAGGGGCGCTGAAGCTTTCTTT. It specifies CASSYRDRGAEAFF.

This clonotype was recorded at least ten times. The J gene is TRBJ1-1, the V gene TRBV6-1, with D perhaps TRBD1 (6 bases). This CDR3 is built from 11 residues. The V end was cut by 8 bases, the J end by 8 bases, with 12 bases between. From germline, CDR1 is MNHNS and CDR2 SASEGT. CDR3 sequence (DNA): TGTGCCAGCGGCAGGGACAACGAAGCTTTCTTT. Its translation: CASGRDNEAFF.